This is a list of T cell receptor beta chains from one sample in a study of vaccination effects on CD4 cells after COVID-19. TCRdb's table, derived via immunoSEQ multiplex PCR, lists solely in-frame clones and lacks some. The sample holds about 40,000 clones, under 70% seen once. Antigens of these TCRs are unknown. The specimen was CD4+ T cells from PBMCs cultured without peptide, collected after COVID-19 vaccination. All receptors derive from a human donor who received a COVID-19 vaccine. Both conserved end residues are part of each CDR3. The order of the fields is J gene, D gene, V gene, clone size, CDR3 DNA, CDR3 protein. D genes are given only for firm matches. Rows give clone size only sometimes, using once, few, many, or a class for an expanded clone.

j_gene: TRBJ2-5
d_gene: -
v_gene: TRBV5-3
abundance: -
CDR3nt: TGTGCCAGAAGCCGACAGTCCCAAGAGACCCAGTACTTC
CDR3aa: CARSRQSQETQYF

j_gene: TRBJ1-5
d_gene: -
v_gene: TRBV4-2
abundance: -
CDR3nt: TGTGCCAGCAGCCAAGACAAGGGAAGCAATCAGCCCCAGCATTTT
CDR3aa: CASSQDKGSNQPQHF

j_gene: TRBJ1-4
d_gene: -
v_gene: TRBV2
abundance: -
CDR3nt: TGTGCCAGCAGTGCCGGAACAACTAATGAAAAACTGTTTTTT
CDR3aa: CASSAGTTNEKLFF

j_gene: TRBJ1-2
d_gene: -
v_gene: TRBV5-8
abundance: -
CDR3nt: TGTGCCAGCAGCGTACGGGGGAACTATGGCTACACCTTC
CDR3aa: CASSVRGNYGYTF

j_gene: TRBJ1-2
d_gene: TRBD1
v_gene: TRBV18
abundance: -
CDR3nt: TGTGCCAGCTCACAAGGACAGGACTATGGCTACACCTTC
CDR3aa: CASSQGQDYGYTF

j_gene: TRBJ2-3
d_gene: -
v_gene: TRBV6-5
abundance: -
CDR3nt: TGTGCCAGTACTAGGGACCTACTCCAGTATTTT
CDR3aa: CASTRDLLQYF

j_gene: TRBJ2-3
d_gene: TRBD1
v_gene: TRBV18
abundance: -
CDR3nt: TGTGCCAGCTCACCAGGAACAGGGGGGACAGATACGCAGTATTTT
CDR3aa: CASSPGTGGTDTQYF

j_gene: TRBJ1-1
d_gene: -
v_gene: TRBV18
abundance: -
CDR3nt: TGTGCCAGCTCAGATGGACGGCAGTTGAACACTGAAGCTTTCTTT
CDR3aa: CASSDGRQLNTEAFF

j_gene: TRBJ1-2
d_gene: -
v_gene: TRBV19
abundance: -
CDR3nt: TGTGCCAGTAGTATTATGGCGCAGGGTATCTATGGCTACACCTTC
CDR3aa: CASSIMAQGIYGYTF

j_gene: TRBJ2-2
d_gene: TRBD1
v_gene: TRBV6-5
abundance: -
CDR3nt: TGTGCCAGCAGTCCTTATGGACAGGGCAACGGGGAGCTGTTTTTT
CDR3aa: CASSPYGQGNGELFF

j_gene: TRBJ2-5
d_gene: TRBD1
v_gene: TRBV5-4
abundance: few
CDR3nt: TGTGCCAGCAGCTTACAGGGGGCGAAAGAGACCCAGTACTTC
CDR3aa: CASSLQGAKETQYF

j_gene: TRBJ2-2
d_gene: -
v_gene: TRBV3-1/TRBV3-2
abundance: -
CDR3nt: TGTGCCAGCAGCCAGGACCAGGGAACCGGGGAGCTGTTTTTT
CDR3aa: CASSQDQGTGELFF

j_gene: TRBJ1-3
d_gene: -
v_gene: TRBV29-1
abundance: -
CDR3nt: TGCAGCGCGGACCCTGGGGCTGGAAACACCATATATTTT
CDR3aa: CSADPGAGNTIYF

j_gene: TRBJ2-7
d_gene: -
v_gene: TRBV7-9
abundance: -
CDR3nt: TGTGCCAGCAGCCGCACACAGGGTCCCGAGCAGTACTTC
CDR3aa: CASSRTQGPEQYF

j_gene: TRBJ1-5
d_gene: TRBD1
v_gene: TRBV6-4
abundance: -
CDR3nt: TGTGCCAGCAGTGAGACAGGGGGCAATCAGCCCCAGCATTTT
CDR3aa: CASSETGGNQPQHF

j_gene: TRBJ2-7
d_gene: TRBD1
v_gene: TRBV5-1
abundance: few
CDR3nt: TGCGCCAGCAGCTCCCGACAGGGTGAGTCCTACGAGCAGTACTTC
CDR3aa: CASSSRQGESYEQYF

j_gene: TRBJ2-3
d_gene: -
v_gene: TRBV30
abundance: -
CDR3nt: TGTGCCTGGATATTAGGAAGCACAGATACGCAGTATTTT
CDR3aa: CAWILGSTDTQYF

j_gene: TRBJ2-7
d_gene: TRBD2
v_gene: TRBV6-5
abundance: -
CDR3nt: TGTGCCAGCAGTTACTCCCCCACTAGCGAGGAGCAGTACTTC
CDR3aa: CASSYSPTSEEQYF

j_gene: TRBJ2-4
d_gene: TRBD1
v_gene: TRBV6-2/TRBV6-3
abundance: -
CDR3nt: TGTGCCAGCAGCCGTCCCGGGACAGGTTTCGGACACTTC
CDR3aa: CASSRPGTGFGHF

j_gene: TRBJ2-1
d_gene: -
v_gene: TRBV7-8
abundance: -
CDR3nt: TGTGCCAGCAGCTTAGGGGATAGGAGCTCCTACAATGAGCAGTTCTTC
CDR3aa: CASSLGDRSSYNEQFF

j_gene: TRBJ2-7
d_gene: TRBD2
v_gene: TRBV28
abundance: -
CDR3nt: TGTGCCAGCAGTCCGCTAGCGGGAGGAGCCTACGAGCAGTACTTC
CDR3aa: CASSPLAGGAYEQYF

j_gene: TRBJ2-5
d_gene: TRBD1
v_gene: TRBV19
abundance: -
CDR3nt: TGTGCCAGTAGTATAGGGGGACAGATACAAGAGACCCAGTACTTC
CDR3aa: CASSIGGQIQETQYF

j_gene: TRBJ1-2
d_gene: -
v_gene: TRBV3-1/TRBV3-2
abundance: -
CDR3nt: TGTGCCAGCAGCCCGGGATCTGACTATGGCTACACCTTC
CDR3aa: CASSPGSDYGYTF

j_gene: TRBJ1-2
d_gene: -
v_gene: TRBV10-3
abundance: -
CDR3nt: TGTGCCATCAGTGGACCAGGGGAAAACTATGGCTACACCTTC
CDR3aa: CAISGPGENYGYTF

j_gene: TRBJ2-1
d_gene: -
v_gene: TRBV25-1
abundance: -
CDR3nt: TGTGCCAGCAGTGCAGGGGTCTCCTACAATGAGCAGTTCTTC
CDR3aa: CASSAGVSYNEQFF

j_gene: TRBJ2-2
d_gene: TRBD2
v_gene: TRBV6-4
abundance: -
CDR3nt: TGTGCCAGCAGTGACGGGAGGGCCACCGGGGAGCTGTTTTTT
CDR3aa: CASSDGRATGELFF

j_gene: TRBJ2-1
d_gene: -
v_gene: TRBV19
abundance: few
CDR3nt: TGTGCCAGTAGTATGGGGGGGCCCCCAGAGGATGAGCAGTTCTTC
CDR3aa: CASSMGGPPEDEQFF

j_gene: TRBJ1-1
d_gene: -
v_gene: TRBV5-1
abundance: few
CDR3nt: TGCGCCAGCAGCCCCAGGACTGGGGACACTGAAGCTTTCTTT
CDR3aa: CASSPRTGDTEAFF

j_gene: TRBJ1-2
d_gene: -
v_gene: TRBV10-1
abundance: few
CDR3nt: TGCGCCAGCAGCCCAGGGACGGTCTATGGCTACACCTTC
CDR3aa: CASSPGTVYGYTF

j_gene: TRBJ1-3
d_gene: -
v_gene: TRBV9
abundance: -
CDR3nt: TGTGCCAGCAGCGTATTAGGACGAGACACCATATATTTT
CDR3aa: CASSVLGRDTIYF

j_gene: TRBJ2-1
d_gene: TRBD2
v_gene: TRBV25-1
abundance: -
CDR3nt: TGTGCCAGCAGTGATTTACTAGCGGGGGGGGCTTACAATGAGCAGTTCTTC
CDR3aa: CASSDLLAGGAYNEQFF

j_gene: TRBJ2-7
d_gene: TRBD1
v_gene: TRBV10-3
abundance: -
CDR3nt: TGTGCCATCAGTGGGGACAGTTCTGGCTACGAGCAGTACTTC
CDR3aa: CAISGDSSGYEQYF

j_gene: TRBJ2-3
d_gene: -
v_gene: TRBV4-1
abundance: -
CDR3nt: TGCGCCAGCAGCCCCCGCTTAGGAGATACGCAGTATTTT
CDR3aa: CASSPRLGDTQYF

j_gene: TRBJ2-2
d_gene: -
v_gene: TRBV19
abundance: -
CDR3nt: TGTGCCAGTAGTGCCATAGGGGGTAGGGGCGGGAACACCGGGGAGCTGTTTTTT
CDR3aa: CASSAIGGRGGNTGELFF

j_gene: TRBJ2-2
d_gene: -
v_gene: TRBV29-1
abundance: -
CDR3nt: TGCAGCGTTGAGGTTGGTCTGAACACCGGGGAGCTGTTTTTT
CDR3aa: CSVEVGLNTGELFF

j_gene: TRBJ2-3
d_gene: -
v_gene: TRBV29-1
abundance: -
CDR3nt: TGCAGCGTTCGCCCTAGCACAGATACGCAGTATTTT
CDR3aa: CSVRPSTDTQYF

j_gene: TRBJ2-7
d_gene: -
v_gene: TRBV6-5
abundance: -
CDR3nt: TGTGCCAGCAGTTACTCAGAACCAGCGACTTCCTACGAGCAGTACTTC
CDR3aa: CASSYSEPATSYEQYF

j_gene: TRBJ2-7
d_gene: TRBD1
v_gene: TRBV29-1
abundance: few
CDR3nt: TGCAGCGCCGGACAGGGCTACGAGCAGTACTTC
CDR3aa: CSAGQGYEQYF

j_gene: TRBJ2-3
d_gene: TRBD2
v_gene: TRBV3-1/TRBV3-2
abundance: -
CDR3nt: TGTGCCAGCAGCCCCGGAGCGGGGACGGGGGATACGCAGTATTTT
CDR3aa: CASSPGAGTGDTQYF

j_gene: TRBJ2-7
d_gene: -
v_gene: TRBV5-1
abundance: -
CDR3nt: TGCGCCAGCAGCTTGGAGGGCTCCGAGCAGTACTTC
CDR3aa: CASSLEGSEQYF

j_gene: TRBJ1-5
d_gene: -
v_gene: TRBV7-9
abundance: few
CDR3nt: TGTGCCAGCAGCTTAGGACAGGCCACCTACAATCAGCCCCAGCATTTT
CDR3aa: CASSLGQATYNQPQHF

j_gene: TRBJ2-7
d_gene: -
v_gene: TRBV11-2
abundance: few
CDR3nt: TGTGCCAGCAGCTTAGATGTAGGGCTAGCCTACGAGCAGTACTTC
CDR3aa: CASSLDVGLAYEQYF

j_gene: TRBJ2-1
d_gene: -
v_gene: TRBV7-8
abundance: -
CDR3nt: TGTGCCAGCAGCGGACGACAGGCGAATGAGCAGTTCTTC
CDR3aa: CASSGRQANEQFF

j_gene: TRBJ1-2
d_gene: -
v_gene: TRBV28
abundance: -
CDR3nt: TGTGCCAGCACCGCTGGGGGTTGGAAGGGCGGCGGCTACACCTTC
CDR3aa: CASTAGGWKGGGYTF